The clone carrying this TCR beta chain was seen a single time. This record comes from a study of blood T cell repertoires in COVID-19. Across the whole study: Acute-phase and convalescent COVID-19 samples originated in the United States, Italy and Spain. The analysed material was cDNA or gDNA that came from T cells, B-cell-depleted T cells, or PBMCs.

Original methodology: Reference gene primer amplification yielded estimated nucleated cell counts. Generated by immunoSEQ multiplex PCR, the TCRdb table keeps only in-frame clones and is missing some. V, J and clone size derive from that table, while D and trimming were established from the DNA sequence. Among over 600,000 clones listed, 90% were seen once. The CDR3 covers 11 residues. Germline lookup yields CDR1 DFQATT and CDR2 SNEGSKA (reference sequence). The material sequenced was peripheral blood. This sequence joins TRBV20-1 and TRBJ1-2; tentatively, D is TRBD1 (5 bases). The clonotype was recovered from a woman aged 18-35 years with acute or convalescent COVID-19. The CDR3 region has the DNA TGCAGCGCAGGGTGGACGGGTGGCTACACCTTC. Translation gives CSAGWTGGYTF.